The rows below give T cell receptor beta chains drawn from one sample of a study of CD8 T cells in ankylosing spondylitis. MiXCR, applied by TCRdb to the 5' RACE reads, yields one record per CDR3 protein. The sample holds fewer than 250,000 distinct CDR3 sequences; over 9.5% are singletons and the top ten take 2.6%. The sample taken for sequencing was blood, either unsorted or a sorted T cell fraction (not recorded which). The origin of the receptors is a male donor with ankylosing spondylitis or in good health (not recorded which). CDR3s include the opening cysteine and the closing phenylalanine or tryptophan. Some rows mark clone size as missing; the rest say once, few, many or name a class of expanded clone.

j_call | clone_size | v_call | cdr3_aa
TRBJ1-1 | many | TRBV25-1 | CASSESEVWGTEAFF
TRBJ2-7 | many | TRBV5-6 | CASSLAGTSGPREQYF
TRBJ2-7 | many | TRBV7-2 | CASSLEVSYEQYF
TRBJ1-5 | few | TRBV10-3 | CAISSATGRGNNQPQHF
TRBJ2-7 | - | TRBV20-1 | CSARDEGSGASYEQYF
TRBJ2-5 | many | TRBV20-1 | CSAPDRGLRETQYF
TRBJ1-2 | - | TRBV12-3/TRBV12-4 | CASSRQTYGYTF
TRBJ1-5 | many | TRBV6-5 | CASSYPGQSNQPQHF
TRBJ1-2 | many | TRBV29-1 | CSVEGAGWTYGYTF
TRBJ2-1 | many | TRBV29-1 | CSVVGRAYNEQFF
TRBJ2-7 | few | TRBV7-7 | CASSSGRTYEQYF
TRBJ2-6 | - | TRBV2 | CAKGLAGAGANVLTF
TRBJ1-6 | many | TRBV4-1 | CASRPREGGSPLHF
TRBJ1-1 | many | TRBV7-2 | CASSLGPLNTEAFF
TRBJ2-7 | many | TRBV6-2/TRBV6-3 | CASRPTDYEQYF
TRBJ1-1 | many | TRBV5-1 | CASSLGLGSEAFF
TRBJ2-4 | once | TRBV5-4 | CAGSWPGDKNIQYF
TRBJ2-4 | - | TRBV6-2/TRBV6-3 | CASSYSDRPRYF
TRBJ2-3 | many | TRBV29-1 | CSPVGPTDTQYF
TRBJ2-2 | - | TRBV6-1 | CASRPQGANTGELFF
TRBJ1-1 | many | TRBV7-2 | CASSPPPRQNTEAFF
TRBJ1-1 | - | TRBV7-2 | CASSFSANTAAFF
TRBJ2-1 | many | TRBV5-1 | CASSLETSSYNEQFF
TRBJ2-7 | many | TRBV6-2/TRBV6-3 | CASSSRRAPYEQYF
TRBJ2-7 | - | TRBV7-9 | CASSLGRGSGRSYEQYF
TRBJ2-3 | many | TRBV2 | CASSDGLAGGTDTQYF
TRBJ2-1 | many | TRBV20-1 | CSARDITSGTYNEQFF
TRBJ1-5 | many | TRBV18 | CASSPQGAEPQHF
TRBJ2-2 | once | TRBV7-9 | CASSPEGLAPGELFF
TRBJ2-1 | many | TRBV6-1 | CASRGTTSGGAGSYNEQFF
TRBJ1-1 | many | TRBV3-1 | CASSQGDRGGNTEAFF
TRBJ1-5 | few | TRBV30 | CAWKLGQRAGQPQHF
TRBJ1-2 | many | TRBV29-1 | CSVEGSGTHGYTF
TRBJ1-1 | many | TRBV3-1 | CASSQAGQPLGEAFF
TRBJ1-2 | many | TRBV29-1 | CSARDGGYYGYTF
TRBJ2-2 | - | TRBV5-6 | CASSPGLLCGEPFF
TRBJ2-2 | many | TRBV6-2/TRBV6-3 | CASSYNPGGPDTGELFF
TRBJ2-4 | many | TRBV5-1 | CASSLAWDSGNIQYF
TRBJ2-1 | many | TRBV6-1 | CASSQGSSSYNEQFF
TRBJ2-3 | many | TRBV4-2 | CASSQDGGTGALTDTQYF
TRBJ2-3 | few | TRBV7-9 | CASSPGQGALDTQYF
TRBJ1-2 | few | TRBV9 | CASSVDTGYGYTF